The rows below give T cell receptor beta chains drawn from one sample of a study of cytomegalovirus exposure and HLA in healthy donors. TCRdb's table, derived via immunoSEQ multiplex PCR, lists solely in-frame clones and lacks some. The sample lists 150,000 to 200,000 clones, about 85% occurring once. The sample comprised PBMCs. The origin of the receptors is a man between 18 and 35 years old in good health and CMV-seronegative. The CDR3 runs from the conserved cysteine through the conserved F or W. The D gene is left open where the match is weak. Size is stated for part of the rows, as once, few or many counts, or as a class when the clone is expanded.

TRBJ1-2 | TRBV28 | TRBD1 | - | CASSFRIPRQGIYGYTF | TGTGCCAGCAGTTTTCGAATACCTCGACAGGGTATCTATGGCTACACCTTC
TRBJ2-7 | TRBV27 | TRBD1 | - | CASSSGTGGTWDEQYF | TGTGCCAGCAGTTCTGGGACAGGTGGGACTTGGGACGAGCAGTACTTC
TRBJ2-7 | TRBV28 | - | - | CASIIEKRFYEQYF | TGTGCCAGCATCATCGAGAAGCGCTTCTACGAGCAGTACTTC
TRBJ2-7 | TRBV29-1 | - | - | CSVARRERYEQYF | TGCAGCGTGGCACGACGGGAGCGCTACGAGCAGTACTTC
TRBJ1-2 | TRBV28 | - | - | CASSQYRDRASYTF | TGTGCCAGCAGCCAATACAGGGATCGGGCCAGCTACACCTTC
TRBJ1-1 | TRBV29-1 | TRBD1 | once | CSVDSLTGGTEAFF | TGCAGCGTGGATTCCTTGACAGGGGGGACTGAAGCTTTCTTT
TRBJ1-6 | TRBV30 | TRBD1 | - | CAWGDSYNSPLHF | TGTGCCTGGGGGGACAGCTATAATTCACCCCTCCACTTT
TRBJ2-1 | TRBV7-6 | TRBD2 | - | CASSLPPTSGSLDYEQFF | TGTGCCAGCAGCTTACCGCCGACTAGCGGGAGCTTGGATTATGAGCAGTTCTTC
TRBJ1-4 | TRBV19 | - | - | CASSGNLGPNEKLFF | TGTGCCAGTAGTGGTAACCTGGGGCCTAATGAAAAACTGTTTTTT
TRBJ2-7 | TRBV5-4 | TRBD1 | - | CASSPNRVDRGYEQYF | TGTGCCAGCAGCCCCAACCGGGTCGACAGGGGCTACGAGCAGTACTTC
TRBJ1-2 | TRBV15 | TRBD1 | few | CATSRASRDSFYGYTF | TGTGCCACCAGCAGAGCCTCCAGGGACAGCTTCTATGGCTACACCTTC